This record covers a single TCR beta chain. Its target is not known. This entry is derived from a study of cytomegalovirus exposure and HLA in healthy donors. Study observations and caveats: Specificity of a few CMV-associated chains for CMV antigens was verified in vitro. Indistinguishability led to the exclusion of some V segments, TRBV6-2 and TRBV6-3 included.

Primers included in the PCR were 60 Vbeta and 13 Jbeta primers. Profiling relied on immunoSEQ multiplex PCR, and the TCRdb table lists in-frame clones only, not all of them. This table has nearly 300,000 clones, 86% appearing once. The germline V gene has CDR1 SGHNT and CDR2 YYREEE (reference sequence). The V end lost 7 bases, the J end lost 0 bases, and 11 bases lay between the germline ends. This CDR3 comprises 13 residues. The TCR comes from a man aged 35-49 years in good health and CMV-seropositive. The sample comprised PBMCs. This chain links TRBV5-4 with TRBJ2-7, with D uncertain. As DNA, the CDR3 is TGTGCCAGCCATGACGGCGGCTCCTACGAGCAGTACTTC. As protein: CASHDGGSYEQYF. The full variable domain, rest sourced from reference TRBV5-4 and TRBJ2-7, is ETGVTQSPTHLIKTRGQQVTLRCSSQSGHNTVSWYQQALGQGPQFIFQYYREEENGRGNFPPRFSGLQFPNYSSELNVNALELDDSALYLCASHDGGSYEQYFGPGTRLTVT.